A single sample gave rise to the 4 T cell receptor beta chains below, sequenced in a study of regulatory T cells in long-lasting Graves disease. The authors built TCR beta libraries using iRepertoire HTBI primers and Arm-PCR of CDR3 regions. TCRdb re-called the multiplex PCR reads with MiXCR, one entry per CDR3 protein. Counted here are 300,000 to 400,000 distinct CDR3 sequences, 15% to 20% occurring once; the ten biggest clones make up less than 40%. Time point meaning: newly diagnosed GD, antithyroid drugs for less than 3 months. PBMC RNA was the source of the TCR library. Sequencing used peripheral blood mononuclear cells (PBMCs), obtained at new diagnosis, from a patient treated with antithyroid drugs. The receptors were gathered from a female donor with Graves disease.

This clonotype was seen only once. A clone one base away is much larger, so this may be a read error. V gene TRBV13 combines with J gene TRBJ2-1; possible D gene TRBD2, 7 bases. V dropped 5 bases and J dropped 7 bases, with 15 bases sitting between them. Looked up from germline, CDR1 is PRHDT and CDR2 is FYEKMQ (reference sequence). The CDR3 loop spans 14 amino acids. CDR3 bases: TGTGCCAGCAGCCATCGGGGGGCGAAGAATGAGCAGTTCTTC. It is translated as CASSHRGAKNEQFF.

This clonotype was detected many times. The rearrangement links TRBV28 to TRBJ2-1, with D uncertain. V lost 2 bases and J lost 1, with 12 bases in between. This CDR3 contains 16 residues. The germline V gene has CDR1 MDHEN and CDR2 SYDVKM. This chain's CDR3 is CASSLEGIKSYNEQFF. CDR3 nucleotide sequence: TGTGCCAGCAGTTTAGAAGGGATAAAGTCCTACAATGAGCAGTTCTTC.

This clonotype was picked up many times. This chain links TRBV5-5 with TRBJ1-2; D uncertain. In germline, CDR1 is SGHKS, CDR2 YYEKEE (reference sequence). The CDR3 runs 14 residues. Trimming cost V 5 bases and J 0 bases, with 11 bases left between them. The chain's CDR3 is CASRPTPANYGYTF. The CDR3 DNA reads TGTGCCAGCAGGCCGACACCAGCTAACTATGGCTACACCTTC.

In this sample, this clonotype turned up many times. The rearrangement joins TRBV6-5 to TRBJ1-3, with unresolved D. Germline CDR1 reads MNHEY; CDR2 reads SVGAGI. V lost 0 bases and J lost 3, with 3 bases in between. The CDR3 extends over 13 amino acids. The CDR3 sequence: CASSYSRGNTIYF. The DNA for the CDR3 is TGTGCCAGCAGTTACTCTCGTGGAAACACCATATATTTT.